The clone carrying this T cell receptor beta chain was seen only a few times. The CDR3 consists of 15 residues. From germline, CDR1 is SNHLY and CDR2 FYNNEI. The V and J ends lost 8 bases and 4 bases respectively, with 18 bases between them. The source of the sample is a study of blood T cell repertoires in COVID-19. Study-wide context: Donors in the United States, Italy and Spain gave samples during acute or convalescent COVID-19.

As handled by the study authors: By means of reference gene primer amplification, nucleated cell counts were estimated. The data were produced by immunoSEQ multiplex PCR, yet TCRdb's version contains in-frame clones alone and is incomplete. The V and J calls and the clone size are those of that table, but D and trimming were determined from the DNA. This sample has over 75,000 clones; less than 85% occur once, and the top ten carry roughly 8.2%. The sequence derives from a man aged 50 to 60 who had recovered from COVID-19. Specimen: peripheral blood. The V and J genes are TRBV2 and TRBJ1-3; the D is unclear. The CDR3 loop reads CASVKASGFGNTIYF. The CDR3 nucleotides read TGTGCCAGCGTGAAGGCTTCCGGGTTCGGAAACACCATATATTTT.